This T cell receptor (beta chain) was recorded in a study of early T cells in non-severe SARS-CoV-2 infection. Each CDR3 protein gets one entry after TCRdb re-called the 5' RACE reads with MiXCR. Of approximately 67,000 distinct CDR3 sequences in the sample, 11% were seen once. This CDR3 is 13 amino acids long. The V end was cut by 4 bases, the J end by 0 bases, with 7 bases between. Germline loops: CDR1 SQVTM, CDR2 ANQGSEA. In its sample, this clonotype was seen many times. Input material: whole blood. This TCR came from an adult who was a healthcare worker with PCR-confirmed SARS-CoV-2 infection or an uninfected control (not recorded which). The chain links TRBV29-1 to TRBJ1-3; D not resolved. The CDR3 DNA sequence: TGCAGCGTTGTAAGGAGCTCTGGAAACACCATATATTTT. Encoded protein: CSVVRSSGNTIYF.